The 30 T cell receptor beta chains below come from one sample, sequenced in a study of long-term antiretroviral therapy in people with HIV (dated by TCRdb to between 2021 and 2024). The immunoSEQ hsTCRB v3.0 assay was used at survey level resolution to sequence the TRB variable region. TCRdb stores this immuneACCESS table with in-frame sequences only. Part of the clones is absent; in the studies checked, under half of the shortfall reflects unresolved V genes, and no reason is known for the rest. This sample holds more than 20,000 clones; about 80% were observed only once. Roughly 18% of the sample is held by the ten biggest clonotypes. Source: unsorted PBMCs, taken 0.5 years before starting antiretroviral therapy. The receptor source for this set is a man aged 35 to 55 with HIV.

The chain joins TRBV18 to TRBJ1-1; D is unclear. Looked up from germline, CDR1 is KGHSH and CDR2 is LQKENI. Trimming removed 3 bases at V and 4 bases at J, with 9 bases between. This CDR3 is 13 amino acids long. In DNA form, the CDR3 reads TGTGCCAGCTCACCGCTAACGAGCACTGAAGCTTTCTTT. This gives the protein CASSPLTSTEAFF.

The chain couples TRBV6-6 to TRBJ2-7; D perhaps matches TRBD1 (6 bases). CDR3 size: 15 residues. The V gene lost 0 bases and the J gene lost 1 base, with 10 bases spanning the gap. Germline V CDR1 and CDR2: MNHNY, SVGAGI (reference sequence). CDR3 DNA sequence: TGTGCCAGCAGTTACTCAAACAGGGCTTCCTACGAGCAGTACTTC. The encoded protein is CASSYSNRASYEQYF.

The chain links TRBV9 to TRBJ1-1; a possible D gene is TRBD1 (6 bases). V dropped 0 bases and J dropped 6 bases, with 15 bases sitting between them. This CDR3 spans 15 amino acids. Germline lookup yields CDR1 SGDLS and CDR2 YYNGEE. CDR3 nucleotide sequence: TGTGCCAGCAGCGTAGAAGGGGGATCTTGGTCTGAAGCTTTCTTT. It specifies CASSVEGGSWSEAFF.

J is TRBJ2-1 and V is TRBV25-1; D tentatively reads TRBD1 or TRBD2 (5 bases each). The CDR3 is made up of 18 amino acids. V was cut by 2 bases and J by 6 bases, with 23 bases left in between. The germline gives CDR1 MGHDK, CDR2 SYGVNS. CDR3 DNA sequence: TGTGCCAGCAGTGAAGTCCAGGGAGCCAGTTTAAGGGCCAATGAGCAGTTCTTC. Translating it yields CASSEVQGASLRANEQFF.

The CDR3 coding sequence is TGTGCCAGCAGCTTAGGTGGAGTCCTCCTATTTGACGAGCAGTTCTTC. Protein: CASSLGGVLLFDEQFF. The rearrangement joins TRBV7-2 to TRBJ2-1; D gene ambiguous. CDR1 and CDR2 (germline): SGHTA, FQGNSA. The CDR3 runs 16 residues. V shed 1 base and J shed 10 bases, with 20 bases lying between them.

CDR3 sequence reads: CASLPDRTNSPLHF. CDR3 in DNA: TGTGCCAGTCTACCGGACAGGACCAATTCACCCCTCCACTTT. This sequence joins TRBV7-9 and TRBJ1-6, with 7 bases that match TRBD1. V lost 9 bases, J lost 7 bases, and 9 bases stayed unmatched. The germline V gene has CDR1 SEHNR and CDR2 FQNEAQ (reference sequence). The length of the CDR3 is 14 residues.

The chain recombines TRBV10-3 with TRBJ1-1; TRBD1 matches at 9 bases. The V segment lost 8 bases and the J segment 2 bases; nucleotides outside the gene matches: 6. The CDR3 has 14 amino acids. CDR1 is ENHRY and CDR2 is SYGVKD in the germline V gene. The CDR3 here is CAIGQGFLNTEAFF. The CDR3 DNA reads TGTGCCATCGGACAGGGGTTCCTCAACACTGAAGCTTTCTTT.

The CDR3 sequence is CASSLMGDTGELFF. The CDR3 nucleotides are TGTGCCAGCAGCTTAATGGGGGATACCGGGGAGCTGTTTTTT. V is TRBV11-3 and J is TRBJ2-2; perhaps D is TRBD1 or TRBD2 (5 bases each). The germline V and J ends were trimmed by 2 bases and 5 bases, with 9 bases remaining between them. This CDR3 has 14 amino acids. Germline V gene data show CDR1 as SGHNT and CDR2 as YENEEA.

This chain joins TRBV30 and TRBJ2-2, with D perhaps TRBD1 (7 bases). The CDR3 extends over 17 amino acids. V lost 3 bases and J 4 bases, leaving 21 bases between the germline ends. The germline V gene encodes CDR1 GTSNPN and CDR2 SVGIG (reference sequence). This CDR3 reads CAWRRGRRGRGTGELFF. The CDR3 DNA reads as TGTGCCTGGAGACGGGGGAGGAGGGGGCGAGGCACCGGGGAGCTGTTTTTT.

V usage is TRBV7-9 and J usage is TRBJ1-6; no clear D. Germline V gene sequence: CDR1 SEHNR, CDR2 FQNEAQ (reference sequence). Trimming removed 4 bases at V and 10 bases at J, with 17 bases between. The CDR3 spans 15 residues. The CDR3, as DNA: TGTGCCAGCAGCTCCGAACCCGCCTCGGGGTCACCCCTCCACTTT. Its protein product is CASSSEPASGSPLHF.

This clone was detected once. J is TRBJ1-2 and V is TRBV7-2, with 7 positions matching TRBD1. From germline, CDR1 is SGHTA and CDR2 FQGNSA. The CDR3 is made up of 13 amino acids. V dropped 5 bases and J dropped 8; count of bases not matched to a gene: 8. CDR3 sequence (DNA): TGTGCCAGCAGCCTCGTACGAGGGGGCGGCTACACCTTC. As protein: CASSLVRGGGYTF. Full variable domain (rest looked up from reference TRBV7-2 and TRBJ1-2): GAGVSQSPSNKVTEKGKDVELRCDPISGHTALYWYRQSLGQGLEFLIYFQGNSAPDKSGLPSDRFSAERTGGSVSTLTIQRTQQEDSAVYLCASSLVRGGGYTFGSGTRLTVV.

The V and J genes are TRBV18 and TRBJ2-7, with 10 positions matching TRBD1. V shed 4 bases, J shed 5 bases, and the junction held 2 bases outside the gene matches. CDR1 and CDR2 from the germline V gene are KGHSH and LQKENI. This CDR3 is built from 13 residues. This chain's CDR3 is CASSQDRGDEQYF. CDR3 sequence (DNA): TGTGCCAGCTCACAGGACAGGGGGGACGAGCAGTACTTC.

J is TRBJ1-1 and V is TRBV30, with unresolved D. The CDR3 is 13 residues long. Germline CDR1 reads GTSNPN; CDR2 reads SVGIG (reference sequence). V lost 1 base, J lost 11 bases, and 17 bases lay in between. CDR3 protein: CAWSGALLPTAFF. DNA for the CDR3: TGTGCCTGGAGTGGAGCCCTTTTACCGACGGCTTTCTTT. Full variable domain (missing parts from reference TRBV30 and TRBJ1-1): SQTIHQWPATLVQPVGSPLSLECTVEGTSNPNLYWYRQAAGRGLQLLFYSVGIGQISSEVPQNLSASRPQDRQFILSSKKLLLSDSGFYLCAWSGALLPTAFFGQGTRLTVV.

The V gene is TRBV11-3, the J gene TRBJ2-3; the D call may be TRBD1 or TRBD2 (5 bases each). Germline V lookup: CDR1 SGHNT, CDR2 YENEEA. V lost 3 bases and J 2 bases, leaving 9 bases between the germline ends. The CDR3 runs 14 residues. The CDR3 loop is CASSFGGSTDTQYF. The DNA for the CDR3 is TGTGCCAGCAGCTTTGGGGGATCCACAGATACGCAGTATTTT.

The chain combines TRBV5-4 with TRBJ1-1; TRBD1 is a possible D gene (5 bases). The CDR3 is made up of 16 amino acids. Trimming shortened V by 0 bases and J by 4 bases, and 16 bases separated the two germline ends. CDR1 SGHNT and CDR2 YYREEE come from the germline V gene (reference sequence). CDR3 region: CASSLAAPRGGTEAFF. The DNA for the CDR3 is TGTGCCAGCAGCTTGGCCGCACCTAGGGGCGGCACTGAAGCTTTCTTT. The full variable domain, in which reference TRBV5-4 and TRBJ1-1 provide the parts outside the CDR3, is ETGVTQSPTHLIKTRGQQVTLRCSSQSGHNTVSWYQQALGQGPQFIFQYYREEENGRGNFPPRFSGLQFPNYSSELNVNALELDDSALYLCASSLAAPRGGTEAFFGQGTRLTVV.

This clone was seen a few times. The rearrangement uses TRBV6-5 and TRBJ2-7; D is unresolved. This CDR3 is built from 14 residues. Germline V gives CDR1 MNHEY, CDR2 SVGAGI. V lost 0 bases and J 1 base, leaving 7 bases between the germline ends. This chain's CDR3 is CASSYSKNSYEQYF. DNA for the CDR3: TGTGCCAGCAGTTACTCGAAGAATTCCTACGAGCAGTACTTC.

The rearrangement joins TRBV28 to TRBJ2-7; D gene ambiguous. Germline V gene sequence: CDR1 MDHEN, CDR2 SYDVKM. Trimming stripped 6 bases from V and 3 bases from J, with 6 bases between. The CDR3 consists of 11 residues. The CDR3 region is CASRIRYEQYF. CDR3 sequence (DNA): TGTGCCAGCAGAATCCGCTACGAGCAGTACTTC.

This clone has only one observation. The V and J genes are TRBV6-5 and TRBJ1-2; perhaps TRBD1 as D (6 bases). The CDR3 is made up of 15 amino acids. The germline gives CDR1 MNHEY, CDR2 SVGAGI. The V end lost 5 bases, the J end lost 1 base, and 14 bases lay between the germline ends. CDR3 DNA sequence: TGTGCCAGCAGTAAGAGGGGGAAAATTAACTATGGCTACACCTTC. Translated: CASSKRGKINYGYTF.

This clone appeared a single time. This chain uses TRBV18 with TRBJ2-7; 11 positions match TRBD1. The junction had 5 bases not matched to a gene; V was cut back by 2 bases and J by 2 bases. Germline CDR1 and CDR2: KGHSH and LQKENI. The length of the CDR3 is 16 residues. This CDR3 is CASSPGTGQGAYEQYF. In DNA form, the CDR3 reads TGTGCCAGCTCACCAGGGACGGGACAGGGGGCCTACGAGCAGTACTTC.

This chain uses TRBV6-1 with TRBJ2-5; weak D call: TRBD2 (7 bases). The germline V gene has CDR1 MNHNS and CDR2 SASEGT. V lost 8 bases, J lost 5 bases, and 21 bases lay in between. The CDR3 has 15 amino acids. CDR3 in DNA: TGTGCCAGCCAGCGATTTGAGGGGGGGCAGGAGACCCAGTACTTC. Its protein product is CASQRFEGGQETQYF.

This chain joins TRBV9 and TRBJ2-2; 12 bases are a match to TRBD1. V shed 5 bases and J 6 bases; nucleotides not matched to a gene: 2. Germline V lookup: CDR1 SGDLS, CDR2 YYNGEE. This CDR3 has 14 residues. The CDR3 DNA follows: TGTGCCAGCAGGGGACAGGGGGCGTCCGGGGAGCTGTTTTTT. Its protein product is CASRGQGASGELFF.

In its sample, this clone was seen a few times. V usage is TRBV7-6 and J usage is TRBJ1-6; D uncertain. Germline V gives CDR1 SGHVS, CDR2 FNYEAQ. The CDR3 extends over 13 amino acids. Between the trimmed V and J ends, which lost 5 bases and 9 bases, there was a span of 11 bases. This chain's CDR3 is CASSPETGSPLHF. The CDR3 DNA follows: TGTGCCAGCAGCCCTGAGACGGGTTCACCCCTCCACTTT.

The rearrangement links TRBV7-6 to TRBJ2-5; 8 nucleotides align to TRBD2. After removal of 5 bases from V and 3 bases from J, the junction contained 5 bases not matched to a gene. The CDR3 runs 14 residues. Germline assignment: CDR1 SGHVS and CDR2 FNYEAQ. The CDR3 protein is CASSRSGAEETQYF. The CDR3, as DNA: TGTGCCAGCAGCCGTAGCGGGGCCGAAGAGACCCAGTACTTC.

The CDR3 sequence: CASSYSRSSETQYF. The CDR3, as DNA: TGTGCCAGCAGTTACTCGAGAAGCTCGGAGACCCAGTACTTC. The rearrangement links TRBV6-5 to TRBJ2-5; D not resolved. The germline V gene has CDR1 MNHEY and CDR2 SVGAGI. The V end was cut by 0 bases, the J end by 5 bases, with 10 bases between. The CDR3 length is 14 residues.

This chain links TRBV6-1 with TRBJ1-2; 7 positions match TRBD1. Per germline, CDR1 MNHNS and CDR2 SASEGT. CDR3 length: 16 amino acids. V lost 0 bases, J lost 8 bases, and 12 bases stayed unmatched. CDR3 loop: CASSEALGDSVRGYTF. CDR3 nucleotides: TGTGCCAGCAGTGAAGCCCTGGGGGACAGTGTCCGAGGCTACACCTTC.

The V call is TRBV19, the J call TRBJ1-1; D is unresolved. Deletions cut 6 bases from V and 4 bases from J, with 21 bases between. The CDR3 covers 16 residues. Germline loops: CDR1 LNHDA, CDR2 SQIVND (reference sequence). CDR3 region: CASSGLSQLGSTEAFF. The CDR3 DNA reads as TGTGCCAGTAGCGGTCTTTCTCAGCTGGGATCCACTGAAGCTTTCTTT.

This chain links TRBV28 with TRBJ1-1; 9 bases are a match to TRBD1. CDR1 is MDHEN and CDR2 is SYDVKM in the germline V gene. After removal of 4 bases from V and 5 bases from J, the junction contained 2 bases not matched to a gene. This CDR3 comprises 13 residues. CDR3 DNA sequence: TGTGCCAGCAGTTCCGACAGGGGGACTGAAGCTTTCTTT. Amino acids: CASSSDRGTEAFF.

V is TRBV15 and J is TRBJ2-7; TRBD1 agrees at 9 bases. Germline V CDR1 and CDR2: LNHNV, YYDKDF (reference sequence). V dropped 1 base and J dropped 0; count of bases not matched to a gene: 4. The length of the CDR3 is 16 residues. CDR3 sequence reads: CATSRGLTGGSYEQYF. For the CDR3, the DNA is TGTGCCACCAGCAGAGGCCTGACAGGGGGCTCCTACGAGCAGTACTTC.

This chain uses TRBV9 with TRBJ2-3; 14 nucleotides agree with TRBD2. The CDR3 contains 17 residues. Unmatched junction bases numbered 8, after V lost 2 bases and J lost 6 bases. Germline V gene sequence: CDR1 SGDLS, CDR2 YYNGEE. CDR3 protein: CASSVQTSGGATDTQYF. For the CDR3, the DNA is TGTGCCAGCAGCGTTCAGACTAGCGGGGGGGCAACGGATACGCAGTATTTT.

CDR3 sequence reads: CASSSDSGNTIYF. The CDR3 nucleotides read TGTGCCAGCAGCTCCGACAGTGGAAACACCATATATTTT. The chain has TRBV7-2 and TRBJ1-3, with D possibly matching TRBD1 (5 bases). The V gene lost 4 bases and the J gene lost 3 bases, with 7 bases spanning the gap. The germline CDR1 and CDR2 sequences are SGHTA and FQGNSA. This CDR3 has 13 residues.